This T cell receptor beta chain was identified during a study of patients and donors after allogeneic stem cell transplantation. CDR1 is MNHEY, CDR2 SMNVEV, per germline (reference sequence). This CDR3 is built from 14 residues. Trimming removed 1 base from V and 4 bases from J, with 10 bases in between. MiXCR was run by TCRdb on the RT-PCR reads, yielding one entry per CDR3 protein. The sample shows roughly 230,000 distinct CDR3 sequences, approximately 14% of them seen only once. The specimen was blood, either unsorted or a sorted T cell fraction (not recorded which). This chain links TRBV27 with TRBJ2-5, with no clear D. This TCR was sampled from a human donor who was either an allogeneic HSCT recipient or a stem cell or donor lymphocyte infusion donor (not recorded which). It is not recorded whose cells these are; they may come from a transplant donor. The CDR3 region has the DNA TGTGCCAGCAGTTTATGGGGAATTGGAGAGACCCAGTACTTC. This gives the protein CASSLWGIGETQYF.